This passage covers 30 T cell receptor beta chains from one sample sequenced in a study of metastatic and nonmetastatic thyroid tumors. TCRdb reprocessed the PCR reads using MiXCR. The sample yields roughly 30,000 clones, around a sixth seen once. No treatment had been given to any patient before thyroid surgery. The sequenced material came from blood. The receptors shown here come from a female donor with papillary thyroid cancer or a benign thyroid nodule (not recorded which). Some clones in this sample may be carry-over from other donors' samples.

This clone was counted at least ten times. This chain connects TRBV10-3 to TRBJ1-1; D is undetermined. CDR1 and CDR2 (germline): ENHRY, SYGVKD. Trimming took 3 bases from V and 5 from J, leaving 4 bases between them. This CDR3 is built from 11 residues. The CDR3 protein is CAISDWTEAFF. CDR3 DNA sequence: TGTGCCATCAGTGATTGGACTGAAGCTTTCTTT.

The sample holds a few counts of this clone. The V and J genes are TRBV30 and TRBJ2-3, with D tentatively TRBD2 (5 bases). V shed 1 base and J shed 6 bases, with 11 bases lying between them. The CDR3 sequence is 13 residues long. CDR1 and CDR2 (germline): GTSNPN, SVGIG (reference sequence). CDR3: CAWSEATGDTQYF. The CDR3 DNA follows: TGTGCCTGGAGTGAAGCAACGGGGGATACGCAGTATTTT.

The CDR3 reads CAISESSSRRGPRTDTQYF. DNA for the CDR3: TGTGCCATCAGTGAGTCAAGTAGCAGGAGAGGTCCCCGCACAGATACGCAGTATTTT. This sequence joins TRBV10-3 and TRBJ2-3; D unclear. Trimming stripped 0 bases from V and 1 base from J, with 20 bases between. This CDR3 has 19 amino acids. Germline assignment: CDR1 ENHRY and CDR2 SYGVKD.

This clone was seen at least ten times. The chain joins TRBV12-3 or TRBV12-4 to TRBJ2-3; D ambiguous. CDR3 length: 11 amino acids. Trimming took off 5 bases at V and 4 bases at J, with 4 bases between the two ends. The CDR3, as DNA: TGTGCCAGCAGTACCGCAGATACGCAGTATTTT. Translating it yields CASSTADTQYF.

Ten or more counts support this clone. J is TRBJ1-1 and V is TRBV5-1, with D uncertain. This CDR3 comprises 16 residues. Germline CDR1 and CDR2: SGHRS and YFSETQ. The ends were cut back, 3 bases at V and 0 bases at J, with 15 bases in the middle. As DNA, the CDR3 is TGCGCCAGCAGCTCAAGGGCTGACCTCATGAACACTGAAGCTTTCTTT. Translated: CASSSRADLMNTEAFF.

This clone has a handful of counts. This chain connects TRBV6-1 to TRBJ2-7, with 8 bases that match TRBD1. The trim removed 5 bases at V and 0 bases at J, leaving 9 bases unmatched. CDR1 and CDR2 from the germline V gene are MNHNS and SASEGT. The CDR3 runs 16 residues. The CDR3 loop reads CASSTRTGTNSYEQYF. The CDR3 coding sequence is TGTGCCAGCAGTACCCGGACAGGGACCAACTCCTACGAGCAGTACTTC.

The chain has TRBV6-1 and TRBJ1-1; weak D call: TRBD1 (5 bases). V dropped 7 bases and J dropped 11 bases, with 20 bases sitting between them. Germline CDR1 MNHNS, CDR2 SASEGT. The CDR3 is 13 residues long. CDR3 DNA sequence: TGTGCCAGCATCCCCGGGCGGGGGACGAGGGCTTTCTTT. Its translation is CASIPGRGTRAFF.

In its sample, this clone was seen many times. The DNA for the CDR3 is TGTGCCAGCAGTTCTAGGACAGGGGGCATAAGTCAGCCCCAGCATTTT. Translating gives CASSSRTGGISQPQHF. This chain uses TRBV12-3 or TRBV12-4 with TRBJ1-5; the match to TRBD1 covers 11 bases. The CDR3 covers 16 residues. V was pared by 4 bases and J by 6 bases, with 8 bases of the junction left unmatched.

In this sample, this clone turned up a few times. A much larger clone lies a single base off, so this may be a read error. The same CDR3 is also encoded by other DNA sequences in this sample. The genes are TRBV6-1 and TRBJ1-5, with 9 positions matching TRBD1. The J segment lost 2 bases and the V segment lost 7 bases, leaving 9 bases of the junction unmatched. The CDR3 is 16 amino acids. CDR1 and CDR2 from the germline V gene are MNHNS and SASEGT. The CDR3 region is CASTLDRGSGNQPQHF. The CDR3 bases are TGTGCCAGCACCTTGGACAGGGGTTCTGGCAATCAGCCCCAGCATTTT.

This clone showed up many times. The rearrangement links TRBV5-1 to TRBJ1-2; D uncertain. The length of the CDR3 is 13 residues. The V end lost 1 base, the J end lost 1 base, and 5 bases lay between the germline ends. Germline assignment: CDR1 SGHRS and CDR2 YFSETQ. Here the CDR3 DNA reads TGCGCCAGCAGCTTGAACGATAACTATGGCTACACCTTC. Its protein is CASSLNDNYGYTF.

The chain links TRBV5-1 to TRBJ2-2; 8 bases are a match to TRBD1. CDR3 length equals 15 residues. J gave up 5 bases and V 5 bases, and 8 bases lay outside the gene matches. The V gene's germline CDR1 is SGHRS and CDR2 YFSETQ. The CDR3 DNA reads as TGCGCCAGCAGTTCCGACAGGGGATGGACCGGGGAGCTGTTTTTT. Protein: CASSSDRGWTGELFF.

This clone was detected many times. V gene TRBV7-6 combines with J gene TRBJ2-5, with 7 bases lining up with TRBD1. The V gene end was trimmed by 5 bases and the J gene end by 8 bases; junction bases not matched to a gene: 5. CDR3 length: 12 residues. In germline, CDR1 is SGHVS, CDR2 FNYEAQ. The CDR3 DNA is TGTGCCAGCAGCCTTGGACAGGCCACCCAGTACTTC. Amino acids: CASSLGQATQYF. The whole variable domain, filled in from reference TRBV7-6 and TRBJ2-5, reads GAGVSQSPRYKVTKRGQDVALRCDPISGHVSLYWYRQALGQGPEFLTYFNYEAQQDKSGLPNDRFSAERPEGSISTLTIQRTEQRDSAMYRCASSLGQATQYFGPGTRLLVL.

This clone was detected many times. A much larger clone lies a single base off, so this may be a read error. CDR3 in amino acids: CASSEGSGANVLTF. The CDR3 coding sequence is TGTGCCAGCAGTGAAGGGTCTGGGGCCAATGTCCTGACTTTC. This chain joins TRBV6-1 and TRBJ2-6, with a tentative D call TRBD1 (5 bases). Germline V gene lookup returns CDR1 MNHNS and CDR2 SASEGT. This CDR3 contains 14 residues.

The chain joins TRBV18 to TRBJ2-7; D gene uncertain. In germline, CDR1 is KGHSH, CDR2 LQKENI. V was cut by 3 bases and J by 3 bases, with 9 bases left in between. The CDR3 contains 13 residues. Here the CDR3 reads CASSPKENYEQYF. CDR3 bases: TGTGCCAGCTCACCCAAGGAGAACTACGAGCAGTACTTC. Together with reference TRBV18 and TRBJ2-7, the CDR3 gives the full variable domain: NAGVMQNPRHLVRRRGQEARLRCSPMKGHSHVYWYRQLPEEGLKFMVYLQKENIIDESGMPKERFSAEFPKEGPSILRIQQVVRGDSAAYFCASSPKENYEQYFGPGTRLTVT.

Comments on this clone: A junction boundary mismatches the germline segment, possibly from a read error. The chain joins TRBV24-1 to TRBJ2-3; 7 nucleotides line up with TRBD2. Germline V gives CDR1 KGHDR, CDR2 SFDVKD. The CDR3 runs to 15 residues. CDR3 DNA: TGTGACACCAGTGGCGTGGGGCTAGCGGACATAAAGCAGTATTTT. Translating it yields CDTSGVGLADIKQYF.

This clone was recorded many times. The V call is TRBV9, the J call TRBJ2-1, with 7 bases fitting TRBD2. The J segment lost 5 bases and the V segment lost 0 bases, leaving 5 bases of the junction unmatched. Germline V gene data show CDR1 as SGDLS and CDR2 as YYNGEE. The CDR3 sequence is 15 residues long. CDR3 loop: CASSVAQRGDNEQFF. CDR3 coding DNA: TGTGCCAGCAGCGTAGCCCAGCGGGGTGACAATGAGCAGTTCTTC.

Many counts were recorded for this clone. The CDR3 DNA follows: TGTGCCATCAGTGAACCTCCCTGGACAGGGACATTCCAAAACATTCAGTACTTC. It yields the protein CAISEPPWTGTFQNIQYF. The chain joins TRBV10-3 to TRBJ2-4, with TRBD1 matching 8 bases. CDR3 length equals 18 residues. V lost 3 bases, J lost 5 bases, and 15 bases stayed unmatched. CDR1 and CDR2 from the germline V gene are ENHRY and SYGVKD.

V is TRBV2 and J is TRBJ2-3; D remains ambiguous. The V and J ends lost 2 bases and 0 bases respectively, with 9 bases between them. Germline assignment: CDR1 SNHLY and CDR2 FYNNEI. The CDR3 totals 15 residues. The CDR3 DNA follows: TGTGCCAGCAGTGAATCGGGCAGTAGCACAGATACGCAGTATTTT. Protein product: CASSESGSSTDTQYF.

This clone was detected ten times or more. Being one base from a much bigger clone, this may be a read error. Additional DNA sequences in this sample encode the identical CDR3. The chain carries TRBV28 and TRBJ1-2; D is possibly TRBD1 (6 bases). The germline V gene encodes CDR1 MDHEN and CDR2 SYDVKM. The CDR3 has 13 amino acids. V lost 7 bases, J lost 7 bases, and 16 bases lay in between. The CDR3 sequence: CASNLQGVGGYTF. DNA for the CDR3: TGTGCCAGCAACCTACAGGGTGTCGGTGGCTACACCTTC.

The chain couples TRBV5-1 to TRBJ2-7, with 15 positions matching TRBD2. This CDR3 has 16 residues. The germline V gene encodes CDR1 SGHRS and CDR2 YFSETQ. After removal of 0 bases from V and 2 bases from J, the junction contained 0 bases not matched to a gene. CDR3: CASSLGTSGRAYEQYF. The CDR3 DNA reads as TGCGCCAGCAGCTTGGGGACTAGCGGGAGGGCCTACGAGCAGTACTTC. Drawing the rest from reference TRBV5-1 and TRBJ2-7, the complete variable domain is KAGVTQTPRYLIKTRGQQVTLSCSPISGHRSVSWYQQTPGQGLQFLFEYFSETQRNKGNFPGRFSGRQFSNSRSEMNVSTLELGDSALYLCASSLGTSGRAYEQYFGPGTRLTVT.

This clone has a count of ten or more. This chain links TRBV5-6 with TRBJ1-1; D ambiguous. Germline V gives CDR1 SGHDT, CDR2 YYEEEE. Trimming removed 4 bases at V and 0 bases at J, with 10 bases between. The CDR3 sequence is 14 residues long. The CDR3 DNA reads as TGTGCCAGCAGCAAAGACACTATGAACACTGAAGCTTTCTTT. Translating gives CASSKDTMNTEAFF.

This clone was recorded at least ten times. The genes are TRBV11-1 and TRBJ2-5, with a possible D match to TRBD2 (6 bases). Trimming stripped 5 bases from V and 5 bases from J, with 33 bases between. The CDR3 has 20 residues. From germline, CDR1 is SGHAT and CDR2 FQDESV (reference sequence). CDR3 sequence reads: CASSPGGLRFNPQSLETQYF. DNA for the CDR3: TGTGCCAGCAGCCCCGGAGGACTACGTTTTAATCCACAGAGCCTGGAGACCCAGTACTTC.

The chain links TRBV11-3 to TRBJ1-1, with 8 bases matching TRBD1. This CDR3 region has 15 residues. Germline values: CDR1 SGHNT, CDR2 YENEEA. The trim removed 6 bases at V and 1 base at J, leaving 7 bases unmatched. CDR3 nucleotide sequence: TGTGCCAGCAGTTCGACAGGGGCAAAGAACACTGAAGCTTTCTTT. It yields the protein CASSSTGAKNTEAFF.

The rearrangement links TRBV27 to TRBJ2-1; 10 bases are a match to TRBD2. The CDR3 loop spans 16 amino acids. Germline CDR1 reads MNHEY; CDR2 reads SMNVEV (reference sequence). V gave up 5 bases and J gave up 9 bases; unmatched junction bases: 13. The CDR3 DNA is TGTGCCAGCAGTCCTCGGCGGACTAGCGGACCCCTTGAGCAGTTCTTC. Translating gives CASSPRRTSGPLEQFF.

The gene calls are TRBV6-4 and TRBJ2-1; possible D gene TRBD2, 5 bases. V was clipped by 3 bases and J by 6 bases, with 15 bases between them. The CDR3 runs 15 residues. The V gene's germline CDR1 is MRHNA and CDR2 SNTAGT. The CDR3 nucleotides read TGTGCCAGCAGTGAGCGTAGCGAGGGTTCCAATGAGCAGTTCTTC. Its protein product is CASSERSEGSNEQFF.

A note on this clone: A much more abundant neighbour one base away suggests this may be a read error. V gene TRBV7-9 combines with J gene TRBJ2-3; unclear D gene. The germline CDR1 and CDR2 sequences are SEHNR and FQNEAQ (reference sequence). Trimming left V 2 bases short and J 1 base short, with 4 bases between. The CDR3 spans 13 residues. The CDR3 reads CASSLWCTDTQYF. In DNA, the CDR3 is TGTGCCAGCAGCTTATGGTGCACAGATACGCAGTATTTT.

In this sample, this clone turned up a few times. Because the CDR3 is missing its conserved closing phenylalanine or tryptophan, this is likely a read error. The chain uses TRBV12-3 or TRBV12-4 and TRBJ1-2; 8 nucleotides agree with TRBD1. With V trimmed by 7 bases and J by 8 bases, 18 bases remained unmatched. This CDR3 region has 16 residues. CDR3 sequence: CASNPSLGTGGRGYTL. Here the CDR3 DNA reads TGTGCCAGCAATCCTAGCCTTGGTACAGGGGGACGAGGCTACACCCTC.

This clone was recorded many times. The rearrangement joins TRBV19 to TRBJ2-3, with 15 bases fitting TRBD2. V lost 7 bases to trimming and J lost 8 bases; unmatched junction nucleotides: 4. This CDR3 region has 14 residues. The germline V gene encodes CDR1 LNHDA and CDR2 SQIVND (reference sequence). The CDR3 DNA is TGTGCCAGTACCCCGGGACTAGCGGGAGGTACGCAGTATTTT. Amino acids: CASTPGLAGGTQYF.

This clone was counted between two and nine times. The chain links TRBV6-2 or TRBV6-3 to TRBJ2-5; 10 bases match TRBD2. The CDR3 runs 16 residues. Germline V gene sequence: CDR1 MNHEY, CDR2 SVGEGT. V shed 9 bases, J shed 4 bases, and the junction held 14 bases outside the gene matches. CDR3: CASGYRAGGPTETQYF. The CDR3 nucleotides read TGTGCCAGTGGTTACAGAGCGGGAGGGCCTACAGAGACCCAGTACTTC.

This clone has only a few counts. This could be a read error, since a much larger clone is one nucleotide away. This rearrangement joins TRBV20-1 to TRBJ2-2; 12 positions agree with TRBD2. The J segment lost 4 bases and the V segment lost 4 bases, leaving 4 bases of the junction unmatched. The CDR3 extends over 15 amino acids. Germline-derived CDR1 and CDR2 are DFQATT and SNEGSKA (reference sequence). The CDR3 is CSAILAGGVTGELFF. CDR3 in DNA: TGCAGTGCTATCCTAGCGGGAGGGGTCACCGGGGAGCTGTTTTTT.